Detailed here is one TCR beta chain. The record originates from a study of blood T cell repertoires in COVID-19. Germline V CDR1 and CDR2: MNHEY, SVGAGI. Germline trimming cut 2 bases from V and 6 bases from J; bases unmatched to any gene: 7. The CDR3 is 16 amino acids. As handled by the study authors: Using reference gene primer amplification, nucleated cell counts were estimated. Sequencing used immunoSEQ multiplex PCR; TCRdb keeps in-frame clones, though not all of them. From that table come the V and J calls and clone size; the DNA was used to work out D and trimming. The table includes 64,000 or so clones, 80% to 90% detected once.

The sample consisted of peripheral blood. The chain couples TRBV6-5 to TRBJ1-6, with 7 bases matching TRBD1. The TCR comes from a man aged 40-55 years with acute or convalescent COVID-19. CDR3: CASSYRAGGLNSPLHF. CDR3 DNA: TGTGCCAGCAGTTACAGGGCAGGGGGTCTTAATTCACCCCTCCACTTT.